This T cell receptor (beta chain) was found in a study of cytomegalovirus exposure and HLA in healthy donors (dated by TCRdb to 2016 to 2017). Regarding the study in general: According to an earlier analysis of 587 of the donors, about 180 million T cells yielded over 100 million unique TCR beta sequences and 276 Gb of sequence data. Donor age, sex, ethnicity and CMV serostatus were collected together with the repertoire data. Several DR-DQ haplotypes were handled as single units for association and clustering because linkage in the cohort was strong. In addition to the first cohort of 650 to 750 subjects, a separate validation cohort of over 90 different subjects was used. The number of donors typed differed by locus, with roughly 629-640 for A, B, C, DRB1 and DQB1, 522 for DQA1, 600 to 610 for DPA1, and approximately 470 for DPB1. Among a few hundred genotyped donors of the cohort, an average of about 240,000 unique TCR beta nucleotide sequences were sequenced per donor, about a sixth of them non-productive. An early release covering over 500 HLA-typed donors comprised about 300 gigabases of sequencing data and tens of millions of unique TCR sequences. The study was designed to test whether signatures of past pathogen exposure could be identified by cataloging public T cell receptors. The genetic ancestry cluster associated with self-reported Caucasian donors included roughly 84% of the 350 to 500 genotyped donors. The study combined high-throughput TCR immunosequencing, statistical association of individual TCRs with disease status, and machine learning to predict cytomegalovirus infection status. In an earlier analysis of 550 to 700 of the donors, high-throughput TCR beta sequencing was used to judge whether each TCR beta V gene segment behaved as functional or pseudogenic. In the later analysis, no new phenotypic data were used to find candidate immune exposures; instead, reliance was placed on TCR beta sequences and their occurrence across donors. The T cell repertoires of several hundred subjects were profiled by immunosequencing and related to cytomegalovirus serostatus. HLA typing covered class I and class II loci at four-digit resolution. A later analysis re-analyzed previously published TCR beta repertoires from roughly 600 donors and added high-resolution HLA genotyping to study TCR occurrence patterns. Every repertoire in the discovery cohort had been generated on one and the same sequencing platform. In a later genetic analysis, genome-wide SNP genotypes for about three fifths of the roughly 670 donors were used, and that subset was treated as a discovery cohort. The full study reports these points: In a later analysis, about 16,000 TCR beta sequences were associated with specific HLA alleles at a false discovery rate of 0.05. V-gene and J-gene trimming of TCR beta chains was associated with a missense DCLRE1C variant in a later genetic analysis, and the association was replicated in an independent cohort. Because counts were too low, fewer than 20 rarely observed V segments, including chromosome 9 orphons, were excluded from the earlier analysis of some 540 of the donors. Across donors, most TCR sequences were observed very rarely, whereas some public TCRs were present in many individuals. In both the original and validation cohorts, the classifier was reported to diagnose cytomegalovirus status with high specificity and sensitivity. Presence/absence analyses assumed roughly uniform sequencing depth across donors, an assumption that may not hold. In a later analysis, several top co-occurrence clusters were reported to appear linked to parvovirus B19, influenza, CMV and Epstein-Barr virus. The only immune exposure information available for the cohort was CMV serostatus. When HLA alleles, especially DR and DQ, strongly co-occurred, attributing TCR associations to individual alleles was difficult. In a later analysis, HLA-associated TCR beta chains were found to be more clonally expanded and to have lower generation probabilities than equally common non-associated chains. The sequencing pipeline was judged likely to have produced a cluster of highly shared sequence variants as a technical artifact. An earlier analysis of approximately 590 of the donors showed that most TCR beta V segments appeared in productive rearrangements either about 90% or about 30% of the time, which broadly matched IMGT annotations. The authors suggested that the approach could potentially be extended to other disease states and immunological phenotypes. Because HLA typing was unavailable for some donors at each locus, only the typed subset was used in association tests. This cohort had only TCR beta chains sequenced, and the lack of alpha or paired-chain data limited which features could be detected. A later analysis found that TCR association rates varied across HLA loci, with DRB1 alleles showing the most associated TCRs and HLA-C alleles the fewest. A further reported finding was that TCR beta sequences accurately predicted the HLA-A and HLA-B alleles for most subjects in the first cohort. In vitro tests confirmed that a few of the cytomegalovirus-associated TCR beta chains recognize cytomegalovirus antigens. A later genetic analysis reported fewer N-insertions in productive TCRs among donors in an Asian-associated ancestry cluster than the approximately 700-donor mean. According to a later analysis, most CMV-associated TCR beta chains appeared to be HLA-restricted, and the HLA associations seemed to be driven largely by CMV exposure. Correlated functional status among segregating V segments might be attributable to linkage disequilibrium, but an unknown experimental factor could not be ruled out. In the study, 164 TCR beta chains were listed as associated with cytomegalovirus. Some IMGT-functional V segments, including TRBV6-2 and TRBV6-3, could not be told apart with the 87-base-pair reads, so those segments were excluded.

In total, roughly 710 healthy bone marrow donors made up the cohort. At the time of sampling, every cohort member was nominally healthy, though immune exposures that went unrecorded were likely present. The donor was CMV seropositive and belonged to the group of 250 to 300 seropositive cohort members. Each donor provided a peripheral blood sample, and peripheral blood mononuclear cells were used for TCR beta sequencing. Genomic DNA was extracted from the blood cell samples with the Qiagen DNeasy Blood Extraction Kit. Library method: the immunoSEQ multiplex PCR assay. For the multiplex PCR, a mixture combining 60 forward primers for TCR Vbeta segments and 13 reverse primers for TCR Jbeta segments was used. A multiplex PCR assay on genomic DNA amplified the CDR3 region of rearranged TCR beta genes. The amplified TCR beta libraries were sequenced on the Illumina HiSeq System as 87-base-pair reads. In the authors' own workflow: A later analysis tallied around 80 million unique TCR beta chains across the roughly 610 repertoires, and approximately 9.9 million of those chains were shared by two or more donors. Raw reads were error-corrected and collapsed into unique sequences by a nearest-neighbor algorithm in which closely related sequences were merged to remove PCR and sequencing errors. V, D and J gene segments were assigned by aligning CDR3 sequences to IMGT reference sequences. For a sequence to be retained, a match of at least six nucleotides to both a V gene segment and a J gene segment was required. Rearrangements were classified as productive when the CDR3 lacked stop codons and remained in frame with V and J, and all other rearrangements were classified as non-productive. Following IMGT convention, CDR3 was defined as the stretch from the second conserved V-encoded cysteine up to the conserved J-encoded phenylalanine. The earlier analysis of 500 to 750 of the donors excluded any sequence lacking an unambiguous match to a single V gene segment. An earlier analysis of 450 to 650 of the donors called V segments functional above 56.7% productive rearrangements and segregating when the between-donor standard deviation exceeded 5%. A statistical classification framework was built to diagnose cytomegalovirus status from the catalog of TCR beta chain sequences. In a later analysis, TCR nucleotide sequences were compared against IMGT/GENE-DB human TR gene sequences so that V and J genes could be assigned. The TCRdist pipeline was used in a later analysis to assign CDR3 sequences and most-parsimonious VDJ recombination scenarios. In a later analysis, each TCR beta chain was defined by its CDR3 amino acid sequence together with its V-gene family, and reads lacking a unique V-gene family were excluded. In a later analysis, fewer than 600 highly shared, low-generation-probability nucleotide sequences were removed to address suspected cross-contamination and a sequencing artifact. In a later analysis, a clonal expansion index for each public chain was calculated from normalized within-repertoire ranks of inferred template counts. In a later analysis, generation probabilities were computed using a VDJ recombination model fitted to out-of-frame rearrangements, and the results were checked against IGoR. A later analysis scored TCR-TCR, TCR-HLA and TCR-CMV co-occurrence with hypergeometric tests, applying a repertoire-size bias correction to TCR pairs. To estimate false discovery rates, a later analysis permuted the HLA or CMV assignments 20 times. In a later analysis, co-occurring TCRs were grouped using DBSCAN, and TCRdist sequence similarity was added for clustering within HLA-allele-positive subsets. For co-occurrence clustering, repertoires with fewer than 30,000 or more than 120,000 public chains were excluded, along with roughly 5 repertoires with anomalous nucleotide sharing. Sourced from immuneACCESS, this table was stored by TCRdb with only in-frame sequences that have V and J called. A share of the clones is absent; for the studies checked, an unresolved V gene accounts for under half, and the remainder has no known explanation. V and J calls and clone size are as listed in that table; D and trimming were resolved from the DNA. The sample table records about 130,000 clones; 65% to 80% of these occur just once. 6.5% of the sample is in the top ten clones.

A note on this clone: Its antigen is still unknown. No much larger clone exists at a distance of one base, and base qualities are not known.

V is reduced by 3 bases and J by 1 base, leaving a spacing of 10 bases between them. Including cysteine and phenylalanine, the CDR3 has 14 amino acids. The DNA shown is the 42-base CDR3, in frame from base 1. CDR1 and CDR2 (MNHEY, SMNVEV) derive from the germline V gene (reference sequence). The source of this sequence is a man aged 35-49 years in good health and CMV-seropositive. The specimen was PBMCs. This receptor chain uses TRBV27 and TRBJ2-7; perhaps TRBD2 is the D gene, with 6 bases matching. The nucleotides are TGTGCCAGCAGTTTGGCGGGATGGTCCTACGAGCAGTACTTC. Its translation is CASSLAGWSYEQYF.